The 5 T cell receptor beta chains below all came from one sample that was sequenced in a study of blood T cells in healthy people across ages. Through a sample-barcoded 5' primer and a J-beta primer mix, a second PCR was run for roughly 6 to 12 cycles. Each CDR3 protein is one row after TCRdb ran MiXCR on the 5' RACE reads. The table shows under 2,000,000 distinct CDR3 sequences, with about 50% occurring only once. Sequenced: blood. All receptors come from a woman in her 40s in good health.

The chain uses TRBV2 and TRBJ2-5; no clear D gene. Trimming pared 2 bases from V and 5 bases from J, leaving 12 bases between. Germline CDR1 reads SNHLY; CDR2 reads FYNNEI. This CDR3 is built from 14 residues. The CDR3 DNA sequence: TGTGCCAGCAGTGAATATAGGGCCGGGGAGACCCAGTACTTC. It translates to CASSEYRAGETQYF.

The CDR3 DNA is TGTGCCAGCAGTGAAAGACTAGCGGGGGCTACAGATACGCAGTATTTT. The encoded protein is CASSERLAGATDTQYF. The chain combines TRBV6-1 with TRBJ2-3; 12 bases map to TRBD2. V shed 2 bases and J 3 bases; nucleotides not matched to a gene: 3. Germline assignment: CDR1 MNHNS and CDR2 SASEGT. This CDR3 comprises 16 residues.

The chain employs TRBV6-2 or TRBV6-3 and TRBJ2-7, with no clear D. The CDR3 is 13 amino acids. Germline CDR1 reads MNHEY; CDR2 reads SVGEGT. V was shortened by 7 bases and J by 0 bases, with 10 bases between the two germline ends. The CDR3 coding sequence is TGTGCCAGCACCCCGAATTACTCCTACGAGCAGTACTTC. Translation: CASTPNYSYEQYF.

For this clonotype: At one boundary the junction diverges from the germline segment, which might be a read error. V usage is TRBV7-2 and J usage is TRBJ2-5; tentatively, D is TRBD1 (7 bases). The CDR3 spans 15 residues. CDR1 SGHTA and CDR2 FQGNSA come from the germline V gene. CDR3 sequence reads: CASSRGTASGETRYF. The DNA for the CDR3 is TGTGCCAGCAGCCGCGGGACAGCAAGCGGAGAGACCCGGTACTTC.

V gene TRBV6-2 or TRBV6-3 combines with J gene TRBJ2-7; D is ambiguous. The CDR3 covers 14 residues. V gave up 2 bases and J gave up 2 bases, with 10 bases separating them. Germline CDR1 reads MNHEY; CDR2 reads SVGEGT. The CDR3 loop reads CASSYARFPYEQYF. CDR3 coding DNA: TGTGCCAGCAGTTACGCACGGTTTCCCTACGAGCAGTACTTC.